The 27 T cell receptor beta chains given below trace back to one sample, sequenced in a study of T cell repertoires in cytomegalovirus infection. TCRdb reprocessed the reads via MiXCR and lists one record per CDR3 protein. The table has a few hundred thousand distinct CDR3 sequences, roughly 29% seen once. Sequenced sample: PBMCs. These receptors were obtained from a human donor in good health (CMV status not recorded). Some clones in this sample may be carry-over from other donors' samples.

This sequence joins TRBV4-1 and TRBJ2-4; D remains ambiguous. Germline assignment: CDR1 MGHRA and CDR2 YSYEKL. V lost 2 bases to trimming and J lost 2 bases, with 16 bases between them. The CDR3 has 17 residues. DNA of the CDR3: TGCGCCAGCAGCCAAATCTCTACGGTCCTACCCAAAAACATTCAGTACTTC. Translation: CASSQISTVLPKNIQYF.

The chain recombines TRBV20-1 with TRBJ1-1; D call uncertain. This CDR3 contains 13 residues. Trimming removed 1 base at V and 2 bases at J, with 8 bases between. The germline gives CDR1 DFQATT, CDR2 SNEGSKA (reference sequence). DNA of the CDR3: TGCAGTGCTAGAGGGGCGGCCAACACTGAAGCTTTCTTT. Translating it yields CSARGAANTEAFF.

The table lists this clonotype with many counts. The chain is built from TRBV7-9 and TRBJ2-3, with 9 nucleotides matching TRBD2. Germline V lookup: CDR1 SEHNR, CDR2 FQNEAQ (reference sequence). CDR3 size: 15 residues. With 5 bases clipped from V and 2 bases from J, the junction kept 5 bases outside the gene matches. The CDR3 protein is CASSRLAENTDTQYF. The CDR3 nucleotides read TGTGCCAGCAGCCGACTAGCGGAGAACACAGATACGCAGTATTTT.

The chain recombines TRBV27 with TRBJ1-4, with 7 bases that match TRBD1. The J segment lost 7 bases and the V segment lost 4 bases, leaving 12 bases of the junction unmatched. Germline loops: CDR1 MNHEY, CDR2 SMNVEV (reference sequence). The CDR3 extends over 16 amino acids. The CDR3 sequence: CASSSDRDPNTEKLFF. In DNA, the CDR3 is TGTGCCAGCAGTTCCGACAGGGACCCTAATACTGAAAAACTGTTTTTT.

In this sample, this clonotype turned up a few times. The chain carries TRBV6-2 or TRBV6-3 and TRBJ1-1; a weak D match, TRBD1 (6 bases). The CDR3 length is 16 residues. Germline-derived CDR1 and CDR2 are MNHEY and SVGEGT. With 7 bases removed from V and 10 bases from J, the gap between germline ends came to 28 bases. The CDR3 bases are TGTGCCAGCATCAATATCTCTGGGGCCGGGGGCTTTTCAGCTTTCTTT. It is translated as CASINISGAGGFSAFF.

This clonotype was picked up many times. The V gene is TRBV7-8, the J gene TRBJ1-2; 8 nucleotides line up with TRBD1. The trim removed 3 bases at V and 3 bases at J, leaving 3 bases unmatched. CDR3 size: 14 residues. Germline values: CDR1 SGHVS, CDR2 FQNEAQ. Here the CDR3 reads CASSFRQGHYGYTF. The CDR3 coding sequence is TGTGCCAGCAGCTTCCGACAGGGGCACTATGGCTACACCTTC.

The CDR3 is CASRVAGGGYEQYV. The CDR3 DNA sequence: TGTGCCAGCAGGGTAGCGGGAGGGGGGTACGAGCAGTACGTC. The V and J genes are TRBV6-6 and TRBJ2-7; 11 bases line up with TRBD2. The CDR3 totals 14 residues. From germline, CDR1 is MNHNY and CDR2 SVGAGI (reference sequence). Trimming cost V 6 bases and J 4 bases; bases outside gene matches: 5.

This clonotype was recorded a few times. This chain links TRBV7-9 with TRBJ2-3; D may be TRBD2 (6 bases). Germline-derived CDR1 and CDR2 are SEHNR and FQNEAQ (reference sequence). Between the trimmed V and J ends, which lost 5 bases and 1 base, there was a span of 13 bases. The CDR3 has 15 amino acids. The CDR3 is CASSAPLAGTDTQYF. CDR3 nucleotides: TGTGCCAGCAGCGCGCCACTAGCCGGCACAGATACGCAGTATTTT.

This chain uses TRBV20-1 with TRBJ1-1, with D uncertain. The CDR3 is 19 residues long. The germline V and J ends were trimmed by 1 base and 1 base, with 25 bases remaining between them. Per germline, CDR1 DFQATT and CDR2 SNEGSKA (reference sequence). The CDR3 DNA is TGCAGTGCTAGAGTGAGTAATACAAGGCCCCAACGACGGAACACTGAAGCTTTCTTT. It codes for CSARVSNTRPQRRNTEAFF.

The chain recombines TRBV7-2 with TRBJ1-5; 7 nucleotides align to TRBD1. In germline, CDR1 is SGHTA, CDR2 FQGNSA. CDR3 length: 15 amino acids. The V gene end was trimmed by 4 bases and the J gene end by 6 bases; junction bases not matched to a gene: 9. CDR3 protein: CASSSYTGAGQPQHF. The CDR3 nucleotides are TGTGCCAGCAGCTCATATACAGGGGCGGGTCAGCCCCAGCATTTT.

CDR3 nucleotides: TGTGCCAGCAGCCGAGAGGCTTTGGATAGCAATCAGCCCCAGCATTTT. Translated, it gives CASSREALDSNQPQHF. This rearrangement joins TRBV7-8 to TRBJ1-5; D is unclear. The CDR3 has 16 residues. Trimming cost V 5 bases and J 0 bases, with 14 bases left between them. CDR1 is SGHVS, CDR2 FQNEAQ, per germline.

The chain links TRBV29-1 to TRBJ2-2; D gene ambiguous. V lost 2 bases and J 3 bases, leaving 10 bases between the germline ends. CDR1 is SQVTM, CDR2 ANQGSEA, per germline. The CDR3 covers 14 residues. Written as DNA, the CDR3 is TGCAGCGTTGAATTGGGTCGGTACACCGGGGAGCTGTTTTTT. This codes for CSVELGRYTGELFF.

In nucleotides, the CDR3 is TGTGCCAGCAGCCATTACAGGGAGCCCCTCCACTTT. This gives the protein CASSHYREPLHF. The genes are TRBV27 and TRBJ1-6; possibly TRBD1 for D (6 bases). The CDR3 is 12 residues long. Between the trimmed V and J ends, which lost 6 bases and 13 bases, there was a span of 13 bases. Germline CDR1 reads MNHEY; CDR2 reads SMNVEV (reference sequence).

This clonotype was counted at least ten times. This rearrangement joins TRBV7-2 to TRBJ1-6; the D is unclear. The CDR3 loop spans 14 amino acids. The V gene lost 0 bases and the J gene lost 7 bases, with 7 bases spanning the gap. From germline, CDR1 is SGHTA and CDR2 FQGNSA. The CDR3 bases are TGTGCCAGCAGCTTAGCGTCCTTCAATTCACCCCTCCACTTT. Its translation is CASSLASFNSPLHF.

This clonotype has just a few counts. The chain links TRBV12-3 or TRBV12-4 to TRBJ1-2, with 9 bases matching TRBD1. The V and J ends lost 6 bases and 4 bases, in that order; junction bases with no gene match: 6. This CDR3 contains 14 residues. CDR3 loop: CASRGQGLSYGYTF. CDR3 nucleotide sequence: TGTGCCAGCAGGGGACAGGGACTGAGCTATGGCTACACCTTC.

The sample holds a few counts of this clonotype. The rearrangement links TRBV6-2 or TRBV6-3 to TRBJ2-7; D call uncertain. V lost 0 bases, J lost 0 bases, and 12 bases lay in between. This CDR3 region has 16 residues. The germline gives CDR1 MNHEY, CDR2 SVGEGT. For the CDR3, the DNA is TGTGCCAGCAGTTACTCGGTAAAGAAGTTCTCCTACGAGCAGTACTTC. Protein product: CASSYSVKKFSYEQYF.

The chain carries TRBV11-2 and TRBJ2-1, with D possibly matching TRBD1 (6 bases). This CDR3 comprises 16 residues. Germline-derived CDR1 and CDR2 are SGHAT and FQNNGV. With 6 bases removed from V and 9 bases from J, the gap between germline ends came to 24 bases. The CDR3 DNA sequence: TGTGCCAGCAGACCGGGTCCGGGACCACAGGGCGGTGAGCAGTTCTTC. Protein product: CASRPGPGPQGGEQFF.

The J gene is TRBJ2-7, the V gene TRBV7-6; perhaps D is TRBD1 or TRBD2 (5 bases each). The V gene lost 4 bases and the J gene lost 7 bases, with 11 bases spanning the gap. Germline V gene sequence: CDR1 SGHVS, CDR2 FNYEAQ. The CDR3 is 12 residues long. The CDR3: CASSSPGTEQYV. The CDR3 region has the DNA TGTGCCAGCAGCTCCCCGGGGACGGAGCAGTACGTC.

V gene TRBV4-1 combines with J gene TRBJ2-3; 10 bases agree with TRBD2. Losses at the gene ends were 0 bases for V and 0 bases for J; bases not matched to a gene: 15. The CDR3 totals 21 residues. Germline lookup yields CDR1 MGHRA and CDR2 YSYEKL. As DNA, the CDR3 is TGCGCCAGCAGCCAAGATTTGAGGCTAGCGGGAGTCCGCGAGAGCACAGATACGCAGTATTTT. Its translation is CASSQDLRLAGVRESTDTQYF.

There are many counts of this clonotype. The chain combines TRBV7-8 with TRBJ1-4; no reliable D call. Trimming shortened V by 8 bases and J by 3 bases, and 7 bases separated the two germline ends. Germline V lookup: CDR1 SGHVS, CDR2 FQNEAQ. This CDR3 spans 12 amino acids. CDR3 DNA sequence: TGTGCCAGCCGGAGGGCTAATGAAAAACTGTTTTTT. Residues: CASRRANEKLFF.

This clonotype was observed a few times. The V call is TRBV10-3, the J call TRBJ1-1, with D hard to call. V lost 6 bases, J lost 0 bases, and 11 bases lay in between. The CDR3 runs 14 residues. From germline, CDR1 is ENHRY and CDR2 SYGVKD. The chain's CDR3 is CAISPGAMNTEAFF. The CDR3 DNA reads TGTGCCATCAGCCCAGGAGCTATGAACACTGAAGCTTTCTTT.

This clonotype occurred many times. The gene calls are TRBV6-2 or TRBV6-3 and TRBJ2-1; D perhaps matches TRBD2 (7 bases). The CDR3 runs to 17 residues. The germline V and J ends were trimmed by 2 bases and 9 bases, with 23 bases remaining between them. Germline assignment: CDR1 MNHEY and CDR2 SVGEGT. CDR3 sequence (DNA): TGTGCCAGCAGTTACCAACTAACAGGGAGGGGTAACGGTGAGCAGTTCTTC. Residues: CASSYQLTGRGNGEQFF.

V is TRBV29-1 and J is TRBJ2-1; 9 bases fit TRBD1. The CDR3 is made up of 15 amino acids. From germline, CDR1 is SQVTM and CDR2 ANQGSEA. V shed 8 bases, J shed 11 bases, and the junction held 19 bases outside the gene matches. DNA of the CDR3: TGCAGCCCCCTTTTAGGGACAGGGAGAGGGAAGAAGCAGTTCTTC. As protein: CSPLLGTGRGKKQFF.

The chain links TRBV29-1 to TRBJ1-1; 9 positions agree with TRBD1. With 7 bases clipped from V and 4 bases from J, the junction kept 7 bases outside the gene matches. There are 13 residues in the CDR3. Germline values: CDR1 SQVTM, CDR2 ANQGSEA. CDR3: CSGGGTGRTEAFF. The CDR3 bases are TGCAGCGGAGGGGGGACAGGGCGCACTGAAGCTTTCTTT.

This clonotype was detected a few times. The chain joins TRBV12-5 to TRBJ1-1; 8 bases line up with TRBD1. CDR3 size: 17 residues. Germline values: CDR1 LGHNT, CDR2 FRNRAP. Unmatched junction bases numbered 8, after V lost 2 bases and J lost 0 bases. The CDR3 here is CASGLPRGQGMNTEAFF. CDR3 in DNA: TGTGCTAGTGGTTTGCCCCGCGGACAGGGAATGAACACTGAAGCTTTCTTT. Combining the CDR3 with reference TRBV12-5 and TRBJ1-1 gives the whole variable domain DARVTQTPRHKVTEMGQEVTMRCQPILGHNTVFWYRQTMMQGLELLAYFRNRAPLDDSGMPKDRFSAEMPDATLATLKIQPSEPRDSAVYFCASGLPRGQGMNTEAFFGQGTRLTVV.

The CDR3 bases are TGTGCCAGCAGCCAAGGACTAGCGGGAGCCCTAGATACGCAGTATTTT. This gives the protein CASSQGLAGALDTQYF. V and J are TRBV11-2 and TRBJ2-3; 13 bases fit TRBD2. The length of the CDR3 is 16 residues. CDR1 and CDR2 from the germline V gene are SGHAT and FQNNGV. Trimming removed 5 bases from V and 5 bases from J; junction bases left unmatched: 7.

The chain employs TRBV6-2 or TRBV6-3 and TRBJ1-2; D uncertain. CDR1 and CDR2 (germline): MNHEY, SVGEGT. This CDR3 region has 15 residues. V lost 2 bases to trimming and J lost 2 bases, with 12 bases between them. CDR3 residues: CASSYREGFNYGYTF. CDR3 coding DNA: TGTGCCAGCAGTTACCGTGAAGGGTTCAACTATGGCTACACCTTC.